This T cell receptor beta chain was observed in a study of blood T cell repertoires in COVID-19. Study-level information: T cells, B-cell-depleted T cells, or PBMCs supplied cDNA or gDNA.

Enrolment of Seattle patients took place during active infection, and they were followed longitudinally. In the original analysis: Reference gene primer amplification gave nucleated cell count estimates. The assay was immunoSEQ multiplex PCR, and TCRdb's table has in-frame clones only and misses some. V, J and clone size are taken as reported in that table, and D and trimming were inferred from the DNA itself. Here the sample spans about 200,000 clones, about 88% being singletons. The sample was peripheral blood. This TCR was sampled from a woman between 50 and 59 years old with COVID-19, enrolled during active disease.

Written as DNA, the CDR3 is TGTGCCAGCGGTCACCCCGGGATCTTTGACAATGAGCAGTTCTTC. Translation: CASGHPGIFDNEQFF. The chain combines TRBV11-3 with TRBJ2-1; possible D gene TRBD2, 5 bases. V was cut by 8 bases and J by 5 bases, with 19 bases left in between. The CDR3 sequence is 15 residues long. CDR1 and CDR2 from the germline V gene are SGHNT and YENEEA. The full variable domain, with the rest looked up from reference TRBV11-3 and TRBJ2-1, is EAGVVQSPRYKIIEKKQPVAFWCNPISGHNTLYWYLQNLGQGPELLIRYENEEAVDDSQLPKDRFSAERLKGVDSTLKIQPAELGDSAVYLCASGHPGIFDNEQFFGPGTRLTVL.